What follows are 19 T cell receptor beta chains derived from one specimen sequenced in a study of vaccination and CD4 T cells after COVID-19. Antigens of these TCRs are unknown. Sequencing of the DNA from cultured CD4+ T cells was carried out with the Oncomine TCR Beta short-read assay. TCRdb reprocessed the PCR reads via MiXCR and lists one record per CDR3 protein. Of about 14,000 distinct CDR3 sequences listed, roughly 45% are singletons. Treatment specified: roughly 10-day PBMC culture with coronavirus spike peptide pools or control peptides (ViraFEST assay). The sample comprised cultured CD4+ T cells from blood. The origin of the receptors is a human donor with COVID-19.

The V call is TRBV7-3, the J call TRBJ2-1; TRBD2 might be the D (7 bases). This CDR3 has 15 residues. The V and J ends lost 5 bases and 9 bases respectively, with 20 bases between them. Germline V lookup: CDR1 SGHTA, CDR2 FQGTGA. CDR3 sequence (DNA): TGTGCCAGCAGCCCCGAGGGGGGGGCTGGGAGTGAGCAGTTCTTC. Encoded protein: CASSPEGGAGSEQFF.

The chain carries TRBV6-1 and TRBJ2-7; D might be TRBD1 (6 bases). Germline assignment: CDR1 MNHNS and CDR2 SASEGT. The germline V and J ends were trimmed by 5 bases and 3 bases, with 17 bases remaining between them. The CDR3 has 15 residues. CDR3 nucleotide sequence: TGTGCCAGCAGTATTAATTACCGGGACAACTACGAGCAGTACTTC. Translating gives CASSINYRDNYEQYF.

The V call is TRBV5-1, the J call TRBJ2-3, with a weak D call TRBD1 (6 bases). V was shortened by 0 bases and J by 4 bases, with 12 bases between the two germline ends. The CDR3 has 15 amino acids. From germline, CDR1 is SGHRS and CDR2 YFSETQ. The DNA for the CDR3 is TGCGCCAGCAGCTTGGAACTACAGGGCCCAGATACGCAGTATTTT. Protein product: CASSLELQGPDTQYF.

This clonotype came up a few times. This chain joins TRBV6-1 and TRBJ1-5; no clear D gene. CDR1 is MNHNS, CDR2 SASEGT, per germline. V lost 3 bases and J 3 bases, leaving 0 bases between the germline ends. The CDR3 runs 11 residues. In DNA, the CDR3 is TGTGCCAGCAGTGACAATCAGCCCCAGCATTTT. It is translated as CASSDNQPQHF.

The chain combines TRBV5-4 with TRBJ1-2; D not certain. CDR3 length: 13 amino acids. CDR1 is SGHNT and CDR2 is YYREEE in the germline V gene (reference sequence). With 6 bases removed from V and 8 bases from J, the gap between germline ends came to 17 bases. The CDR3 region is CASTKRNGLGYTF. DNA for the CDR3: TGTGCCAGCACCAAACGAAATGGGTTGGGCTACACCTTC.

The gene calls are TRBV7-2 and TRBJ1-4, with D possibly being TRBD1 (5 bases). V lost 0 bases and J lost 3, with 5 bases in between. This CDR3 comprises 14 residues. Per the germline V gene, CDR1 is SGHTA and CDR2 is FQGNSA. CDR3 protein: CASSLAGPNEKLFF. The CDR3 DNA reads TGTGCCAGCAGCTTAGCGGGGCCTAATGAAAAACTGTTTTTT.

The chain couples TRBV18 to TRBJ1-3, with D possibly TRBD1 on 5 matching bases. V was cut by 1 base and J by 1 base, with 11 bases left in between. CDR3 length: 16 residues. Germline V CDR1 and CDR2: KGHSH, LQKENI. The chain's CDR3 is CASSPQSRDSGNTIYF. The CDR3, as DNA: TGTGCCAGCTCACCACAGAGCAGGGATTCTGGAAACACCATATATTTT.

V is TRBV19 and J is TRBJ1-3; possible D gene TRBD1, 5 bases. Germline assignment: CDR1 LNHDA and CDR2 SQIVND (reference sequence). V was trimmed by 2 bases and J by 4 bases, leaving 9 bases between them. The CDR3 totals 14 residues. CDR3 DNA: TGTGCCAGTAGTATAACGGGGCCGGGAAACACCATATATTTT. Its translation is CASSITGPGNTIYF. The full variable domain, in which reference TRBV19 and TRBJ1-3 provide the parts outside the CDR3, is DGGITQSPKYLFRKEGQNVTLSCEQNLNHDAMYWYRQDPGQGLRLIYYSQIVNDFQKGDIAEGYSVSREKKESFPLTVTSAQKNPTAFYLCASSITGPGNTIYFGEGSWLTVV.

This clonotype was observed a single time. The V call is TRBV20-1, the J call TRBJ2-3; 9 bases line up with TRBD2. The CDR3 is made up of 17 amino acids. Germline lookup yields CDR1 DFQATT and CDR2 SNEGSKA (reference sequence). Trimming removed 0 bases from V and 1 base from J; junction bases left unmatched: 8. DNA of the CDR3: TGCAGTGCTAGAGATGGGGCGGGGGGGCATGGCACAGATACGCAGTATTTT. As protein: CSARDGAGGHGTDTQYF.

V is TRBV6-1 and J is TRBJ1-2; possibly TRBD1 for D (5 bases). Germline V lookup: CDR1 MNHNS, CDR2 SASEGT. The CDR3 totals 11 residues. V lost 7 bases to trimming and J lost 7 bases, with 10 bases between them. The CDR3 is CASIGTVGYTF. In DNA form, the CDR3 reads TGTGCCAGCATAGGGACGGTTGGCTACACCTTC.

This sequence joins TRBV11-2 and TRBJ1-2; unclear D gene. CDR3 size: 12 residues. The germline V gene has CDR1 SGHAT and CDR2 FQNNGV. The V and J ends lost 6 bases and 1 base respectively, with 6 bases between them. The chain's CDR3 is CASSPSNYGYTF. The CDR3 bases are TGTGCCAGCAGTCCCAGTAACTATGGCTACACCTTC.

The V and J genes are TRBV11-3 and TRBJ1-2, with D unresolved. Trimming shortened V by 10 bases and J by 4 bases, and 13 bases separated the two germline ends. This CDR3 region has 12 residues. CDR1 is SGHNT, CDR2 YENEEA, per germline. CDR3 residues: CATSPASYGYTF. The CDR3 coding sequence is TGTGCCACCTCGCCGGCTTCCTATGGCTACACCTTC.

This clonotype was observed a few times. The chain is built from TRBV7-9 and TRBJ1-6, with a possible D match to TRBD1 (5 bases). Germline V CDR1 and CDR2: SEHNR, FQNEAQ (reference sequence). The CDR3 runs to 13 residues. The ends were cut back, 3 bases at V and 15 bases at J, with 15 bases in the middle. CDR3 coding DNA: TGTGCCAGCAGCTTCCAGGGTATGGGTCTCCTCCACTTT. This gives the protein CASSFQGMGLLHF.

The chain employs TRBV12-3 or TRBV12-4 and TRBJ2-3, with 7 bases matching TRBD1. J lost 2 bases, V lost 2 bases, and 10 bases had no gene match. The CDR3 runs to 17 residues. The CDR3 DNA reads TGTGCCAGCAGTTTACTTTCAGGGGGTAGAATCACAGATACGCAGTATTTT. Translation gives CASSLLSGGRITDTQYF.

This clonotype was seen more than once but under ten times. The V call is TRBV10-3, the J call TRBJ2-2; D could derive from TRBD1 or TRBD2 (5 bases each). The germline V gene encodes CDR1 ENHRY and CDR2 SYGVKD. The CDR3 loop spans 14 amino acids. The V and J ends lost 10 bases and 7 bases respectively, with 19 bases between them. This CDR3 is CATSAEGKVGELFF. The DNA for the CDR3 is TGTGCCACCAGCGCCGAGGGGAAGGTCGGGGAGCTGTTTTTT.

In this sample, this clonotype turned up once. The gene calls are TRBV5-1 and TRBJ2-7, with D perhaps matching TRBD1 (6 bases). Germline CDR1 reads SGHRS; CDR2 reads YFSETQ. This CDR3 is 13 amino acids long. Trimming stripped 3 bases from V and 12 bases from J, with 19 bases between. The CDR3 protein is CASSSSTGPSMYF. The CDR3 DNA reads TGCGCCAGCAGCTCCTCGACAGGACCTTCGATGTACTTC.

The gene calls are TRBV15 and TRBJ2-3; tentatively, D is TRBD2 (6 bases). The germline V gene encodes CDR1 LNHNV and CDR2 YYDKDF (reference sequence). The CDR3 has 17 amino acids. Trimming cost V 5 bases and J 1 base, with 19 bases left between them. The CDR3 loop reads CATSGQKRRVGTDTQYF. DNA for the CDR3: TGTGCCACCAGCGGACAAAAGAGGAGGGTCGGCACAGATACGCAGTATTTT.

This clonotype has a handful of counts. The gene calls are TRBV28 and TRBJ2-4; perhaps D is TRBD1 or TRBD2 (5 bases each). V was clipped by 4 bases and J by 0 bases, with 16 bases between them. The CDR3 has 17 residues. Germline CDR1 MDHEN, CDR2 SYDVKM. The CDR3 nucleotides are TGTGCCAGCAGTTCAAGGGGACGGTCGCTAGCCAAAAACATTCAGTACTTC. Translating it yields CASSSRGRSLAKNIQYF.

The chain employs TRBV7-2 and TRBJ2-3, with D possibly matching TRBD1 (6 bases). Germline V lookup: CDR1 SGHTA, CDR2 FQGNSA. Trimming shortened V by 3 bases and J by 4 bases, and 14 bases separated the two germline ends. This CDR3 region has 15 residues. In nucleotides, the CDR3 is TGTGCCAGCAGCTTGGAGGCAGGGGATGCAGATACGCAGTATTTT. Translation: CASSLEAGDADTQYF.